This TCR beta chain was profiled in a study of blood T cell repertoires in COVID-19. Recovery meant two consecutive negative NP/OP PCR tests, professional clearance, or resolved symptoms. Trimming removed 4 bases at V and 7 bases at J, with 16 bases between. The CDR3 runs 15 residues. Per the germline V gene, CDR1 is MNHEY and CDR2 is SVGEGT. The assay was immunoSEQ multiplex PCR, and TCRdb's table has in-frame clones only and misses some. Of about 130,000 clones in the sample, 70% to 85% were seen once. This chain connects TRBV6-2 or TRBV6-3 to TRBJ2-2; D is possibly TRBD2 (6 bases). Material: PBMCs or T cells enriched from blood (not recorded which). This clonotype was sampled from a man aged 50 to 60 who had recovered from COVID-19. CDR3 region: CASSLADRESGELFF. The CDR3 DNA reads TGTGCCAGCAGTTTAGCGGATCGGGAAAGCGGGGAGCTGTTTTTT.